This section outlines one T cell receptor (beta chain) sequence together with its context. Antigen: not known. TCRdb called the 5' RACE reads again in MiXCR, with one record for every CDR3 protein. The repertoire holds around 320,000 distinct CDR3 sequences, with 25% to 30% as singletons. This record comes from a study of T-cell memory formation after mild COVID-19. Across the study: Most TCR clusters belonged to a single donor.

V was cut by 3 bases and J by 13 bases, with 15 bases left in between. CDR3 length equals 12 residues. Germline CDR1 reads MGHDK; CDR2 reads SYGVNS. Study observations and caveats: The main location of contracting CD4+ clones was CM and EM, and that of contracting CD8+ clones was EMRA. CD4+ bias marked clones expanding day 15 to 37, unlike balanced contracting clones.

The rearrangement uses TRBV25-1 and TRBJ1-2; a weak D match, TRBD1 (5 bases). The clonotype originates from an adult woman who had mild COVID-19 (a few samples of this study predate the infection). Cell type and time point are not known. The sample comprised PBMCs or a T cell subset sorted from them (not recorded which). The CDR3 sequence is CASSDHRDFPTF. DNA of the CDR3: TGTGCCAGCAGTGACCACCGGGACTTCCCCACCTTC.